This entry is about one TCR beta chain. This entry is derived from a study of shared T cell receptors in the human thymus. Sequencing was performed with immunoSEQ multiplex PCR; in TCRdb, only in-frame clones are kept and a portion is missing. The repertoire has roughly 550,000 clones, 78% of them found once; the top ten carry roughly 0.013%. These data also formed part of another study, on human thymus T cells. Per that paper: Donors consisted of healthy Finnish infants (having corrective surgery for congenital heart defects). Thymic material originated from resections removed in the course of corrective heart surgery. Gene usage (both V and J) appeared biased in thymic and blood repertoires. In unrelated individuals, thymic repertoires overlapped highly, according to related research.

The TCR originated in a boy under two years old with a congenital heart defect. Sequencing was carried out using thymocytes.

As DNA, the CDR3 is TGTGCCAGCAGCTCAAGGGGGCGCGATGAAAAACTGTTTTTT. Translation gives CASSSRGRDEKLFF. The gene calls are TRBV7-2 and TRBJ1-4, with TRBD1 identical over 7 bases. The germline gives CDR1 SGHTA, CDR2 FQGNSA. This CDR3 has 14 amino acids. With V trimmed by 4 bases and J by 6 bases, 5 bases remained unmatched.